This T cell receptor beta chain was profiled in a study of blood T cell repertoires in COVID-19. Either two negative PCRs, clearance, or symptom resolution qualified Cohort 3 donors as recovered. The V end lost 3 bases, the J end lost 7 bases, and 15 bases lay between the germline ends. The CDR3 extends over 14 amino acids. Germline assignment: CDR1 SNHLY and CDR2 FYNNEI. Study processing details: Amplification of reference gene primers was used by the study to estimate nucleated cell counts. Clones were read by immunoSEQ multiplex PCR, and TCRdb kept only the in-frame ones, dropping some. The DNA was the basis for D and trimming; V, J and clone size are from that table. This repertoire shows more than 450,000 clones, about nine tenths found once; its top ten account for 0.7%.

The rearrangement uses TRBV2 and TRBJ1-1; D is ambiguous. The sequenced sample consisted of PBMCs or T cells enriched from blood (not recorded which). This receptor was obtained from a young woman who had recovered from COVID-19. This CDR3 reads CASSEWVREGEAFF. In nucleotides, the CDR3 is TGTGCCAGCAGTGAGTGGGTTAGAGAGGGTGAAGCTTTCTTT. Supplemented by reference TRBV2 and TRBJ1-1, the full variable domain reads EPEVTQTPSHQVTQMGQEVILRCVPISNHLYFYWYRQILGQKVEFLVSFYNNEISEKSEIFDDQFSVERPDGSNFTLKIRSTKLEDSAMYFCASSEWVREGEAFFGQGTRLTVV.